These 27 T cell receptor beta chains were sequenced from one sample in a study of blood T cell repertoires in COVID-19. Clones were read by immunoSEQ multiplex PCR, and TCRdb kept only the in-frame ones, dropping some. The sample lists roughly 300,000 clones; 85% to 90% were seen once. Sequencing was carried out using PBMCs or T cells enriched from blood (not recorded which). The receptors were sampled from a man under 40 who had recovered from COVID-19.

This clone was detected a few times. The chain links TRBV6-6 to TRBJ2-7; 9 positions match TRBD2. CDR3 length: 15 amino acids. J lost 5 bases, V lost 5 bases, and 10 bases had no gene match. Germline V gives CDR1 MNHNY, CDR2 SVGAGI (reference sequence). The CDR3 region has the DNA TGTGCCAGCAGTCCTACTCGCGGGGGGGCGAACGAGCAGTACTTC. Residues: CASSPTRGGANEQYF.

The chain carries TRBV28 and TRBJ1-1; TRBD1 might be the D (6 bases). The length of the CDR3 is 13 residues. The germline V gene has CDR1 MDHEN and CDR2 SYDVKM. Between the trimmed V and J ends, which lost 10 bases and 4 bases, there was a span of 16 bases. The CDR3 nucleotides read TGTGCCATGTCGCGAGGGGGAGTCACTGAAGCTTTCTTT. Protein: CAMSRGGVTEAFF.

This clone was detected only once. V gene TRBV5-1 combines with J gene TRBJ1-6; TRBD1 aligns across 11 bases. The V and J ends lost 1 base and 13 bases, in that order; junction bases with no gene match: 7. CDR1 and CDR2 (germline): SGHRS, YFSETQ. The length of the CDR3 is 15 residues. For the CDR3, the DNA is TGCGCCAGCAGCTTGCGAGGACAGGGGGCCTCGCCCCTCCACTTT. The encoded protein is CASSLRGQGASPLHF.

The CDR3 coding sequence is TGTGCCACCAGTGGGCGGGACAGGGGGTCCACAGATACGCAGTATTTT. This encodes CATSGRDRGSTDTQYF. The V gene is TRBV24-1, the J gene TRBJ2-3; 11 nucleotides match TRBD1. The CDR3 loop spans 16 amino acids. J gave up 2 bases and V 5 bases, and 5 bases lay outside the gene matches. Germline loops: CDR1 KGHDR, CDR2 SFDVKD.

This chain uses TRBV5-6 with TRBJ1-2; the match to TRBD1 covers 9 bases. The length of the CDR3 is 17 residues. Per the germline V gene, CDR1 is SGHDT and CDR2 is YYEEEE. Trimming cost V 5 bases and J 0 bases; bases outside gene matches: 11. The CDR3 region is CASSQPGQGLSNYGYTF. In DNA, the CDR3 is TGTGCCAGCAGTCAACCGGGACAGGGACTCTCTAACTATGGCTACACCTTC.

This chain uses TRBV3-1 (or the pseudogene TRBV3-2) with TRBJ1-5; 7 nucleotides line up with TRBD1. The CDR3 has 15 amino acids. Unmatched junction bases numbered 5, after V lost 4 bases and J lost 2 bases. Germline CDR1 LGHDT, CDR2 YNNKEL (reference sequence). Written as DNA, the CDR3 is TGTGCCAGCAGCCTTCAGGGGGGTCGCAATCAGCCCCAGCATTTT. Translated, it gives CASSLQGGRNQPQHF.

V is TRBV24-1 and J is TRBJ1-4; 9 bases are shared with TRBD1. V shed 3 bases and J 8 bases; nucleotides not matched to a gene: 6. The CDR3 spans 15 residues. Germline V gives CDR1 KGHDR, CDR2 SFDVKD. As DNA, the CDR3 is TGTGCCACCAGTGATGCACAGGGGGCGGGGGAAAAACTGTTTTTT. Amino acid sequence: CATSDAQGAGEKLFF.

The chain has TRBV2 and TRBJ1-2; D call uncertain. The CDR3 loop spans 15 amino acids. The germline V and J ends were trimmed by 1 base and 5 bases, with 14 bases remaining between them. The germline CDR1 and CDR2 sequences are SNHLY and FYNNEI. The CDR3 DNA follows: TGTGCCAGCAGTGAAGGGGCGATGGAAATGTATGGCTACACCTTC. This encodes CASSEGAMEMYGYTF.

The table lists this clone with a count of one. This sequence joins TRBV19 and TRBJ1-2, with a weak D call TRBD1 (5 bases). V was shortened by 7 bases and J by 5 bases, with 23 bases between the two germline ends. Germline V gene lookup returns CDR1 LNHDA and CDR2 SQIVND (reference sequence). This CDR3 has 16 amino acids. CDR3 protein: CASTSGVGNGPYGYTF. The CDR3 DNA follows: TGTGCCAGTACCTCGGGGGTGGGGAACGGCCCGTATGGCTACACCTTC.

This rearrangement joins TRBV27 to TRBJ2-1; D possibly corresponds to TRBD2 (7 bases). Germline-derived CDR1 and CDR2 are MNHEY and SMNVEV (reference sequence). V was trimmed by 3 bases and J by 5 bases, leaving 11 bases between them. CDR3 length: 14 residues. The CDR3, as DNA: TGTGCCAGCAGTTTTGCGGGGGCCGACAATGAGCAGTTCTTC. It codes for CASSFAGADNEQFF.

The CDR3 is CASSDHGTANSPLHF. CDR3 DNA: TGTGCCAGCAGTGACCACGGGACAGCAAATTCACCCCTCCACTTT. This sequence joins TRBV6-4 and TRBJ1-6, with 7 positions matching TRBD1. Germline CDR1 reads MRHNA; CDR2 reads SNTAGT. With 2 bases clipped from V and 7 bases from J, the junction kept 5 bases outside the gene matches. The CDR3 is 15 residues long.

The chain links TRBV19 to TRBJ1-2; weak D call: TRBD1 (6 bases). With 9 bases removed from V and 2 bases from J, the gap between germline ends came to 16 bases. Germline V gene data show CDR1 as LNHDA and CDR2 as SQIVND (reference sequence). The CDR3 spans 14 residues. The CDR3 nucleotides are TGTGCCAGCCACCCGGGGGGGCCCAACTATGGCTACACCTTC. Translation gives CASHPGGPNYGYTF.

This clone was counted only a few times. The genes are TRBV18 and TRBJ2-1; D is unclear. The CDR3 has 13 amino acids. The germline V and J ends were trimmed by 3 bases and 8 bases, with 11 bases remaining between them. From germline, CDR1 is KGHSH and CDR2 LQKENI. This chain's CDR3 is CASSPENGDEQFF. The CDR3 nucleotides read TGTGCCAGCTCACCGGAGAATGGTGATGAGCAGTTCTTC.

The chain has TRBV5-1 and TRBJ2-1, with 8 positions matching TRBD1. V shed 0 bases, J shed 10 bases, and the junction held 15 bases outside the gene matches. This CDR3 contains 17 residues. Germline-derived CDR1 and CDR2 are SGHRS and YFSETQ. CDR3 nucleotide sequence: TGCGCCAGCAGCTTGGTCAGGGGGCAATCTCTTCTTGCAGAGCAGTTCTTC. Translating gives CASSLVRGQSLLAEQFF.

V is TRBV30 and J is TRBJ1-2; D call uncertain. V lost 2 bases and J 0 bases, leaving 19 bases between the germline ends. Germline loops: CDR1 GTSNPN, CDR2 SVGIG (reference sequence). The CDR3 consists of 17 residues. CDR3 sequence (DNA): TGTGCCTGGAGTCCGCGGACGTACCAGGAGGCTAACTATGGCTACACCTTC. This encodes CAWSPRTYQEANYGYTF.

The rearrangement uses TRBV4-2 and TRBJ2-3; no reliable D call. V lost 0 bases, J lost 8 bases, and 12 bases lay in between. From germline, CDR1 is LGHNA and CDR2 YNFKEQ. The CDR3 contains 14 residues. DNA for the CDR3: TGTGCCAGCAGCCAAGATCTGGAAGCAGGTACGCAGTATTTT. Translated: CASSQDLEAGTQYF.

The genes are TRBV10-1 and TRBJ2-2; D might be TRBD1 (5 bases). Germline values: CDR1 WNHNN, CDR2 SYGVQD (reference sequence). V was clipped by 6 bases and J by 6 bases, with 20 bases between them. The CDR3 is 16 residues long. CDR3 sequence reads: CASSGLRGLGPGELFF. DNA for the CDR3: TGCGCCAGCAGCGGGCTTAGGGGCCTCGGACCCGGGGAGCTGTTTTTT.

The genes are TRBV10-3 and TRBJ1-1, with TRBD1 matching 10 bases. V was clipped by 10 bases and J by 7 bases; unmatched bases: 9. In germline, CDR1 is ENHRY, CDR2 SYGVKD. There are 13 residues in the CDR3. This CDR3 is CASRDRGEGEAFF. DNA of the CDR3: TGTGCCAGCCGGGACAGGGGAGAAGGTGAAGCTTTCTTT.

The chain recombines TRBV15 with TRBJ1-6; 7 nucleotides align to TRBD1. The CDR3 is 18 amino acids. Trimming at V came to 0 bases and at J to 1 base, leaving 6 bases not matched to a gene. Germline V gene sequence: CDR1 LNHNV, CDR2 YYDKDF (reference sequence). CDR3 DNA sequence: TGTGCCACCAGCAGAGAGACAGGGTACCTATCCTATAATTCACCCCTCCACTTT. This translates into CATSRETGYLSYNSPLHF.

The chain couples TRBV4-1 to TRBJ1-1; 11 bases line up with TRBD1. J was trimmed by 0 bases and V by 2 bases; bases with no gene match: 5. This CDR3 has 17 amino acids. Germline V lookup: CDR1 MGHRA, CDR2 YSYEKL. This CDR3 reads CASSQRGQGAVNTEAFF. In DNA, the CDR3 is TGCGCCAGCAGCCAACGTGGACAGGGGGCTGTGAACACTGAAGCTTTCTTT.

V usage is TRBV27 and J usage is TRBJ2-5; 9 bases match TRBD2. Losses at the gene ends were 4 bases for V and 4 bases for J; bases not matched to a gene: 10. The CDR3 is 16 residues long. Germline CDR1 and CDR2: MNHEY and SMNVEV (reference sequence). CDR3 residues: CASSSWGAGGLETQYF. CDR3 coding DNA: TGTGCCAGCAGTTCCTGGGGGGCGGGGGGGCTAGAGACCCAGTACTTC.

The rearrangement uses TRBV6-1 and TRBJ2-1, with D tentatively TRBD1 (5 bases). Trimming removed 2 bases at V and 4 bases at J, with 15 bases between. The CDR3 consists of 16 residues. Germline CDR1 MNHNS, CDR2 SASEGT. The CDR3 nucleotides read TGTGCCAGCAGTGAAAAGAGCAGGGTCCTTTACAATGAGCAGTTCTTC. It is translated as CASSEKSRVLYNEQFF.

This clone was counted a few times. CDR3 DNA: TGTGCCAGCATCTCAGGGTCGAGTTTCTACGAGCAGTACTTC. It is translated as CASISGSSFYEQYF. The rearrangement links TRBV7-8 to TRBJ2-7; D perhaps matches TRBD1 (5 bases). The CDR3 loop spans 14 amino acids. V dropped 7 bases and J dropped 3 bases, with 16 bases sitting between them. CDR1 and CDR2 (germline): SGHVS, FQNEAQ. Complete variable domain (other parts from reference TRBV7-8 and TRBJ2-7): GAGVSQSPRYKVAKRGQDVALRCDPISGHVSLFWYQQALGQGPEFLTYFQNEAQLDKSGLPSDRFFAERPEGSVSTLKIQRTQQEDSAVYLCASISGSSFYEQYFGPGTRLTVT.

The chain joins TRBV27 to TRBJ2-7, with 8 bases lining up with TRBD1. The CDR3 is made up of 14 amino acids. The germline gives CDR1 MNHEY, CDR2 SMNVEV (reference sequence). J was trimmed by 0 bases and V by 6 bases; bases with no gene match: 4. CDR3 DNA: TGTGCCAGCAGAAGACAGGGGCCCTCCTACGAGCAGTACTTC. This encodes CASRRQGPSYEQYF.

The chain carries TRBV4-1 and TRBJ2-1; D perhaps matches TRBD2 (5 bases). V dropped 0 bases and J dropped 0 bases, with 12 bases sitting between them. Germline assignment: CDR1 MGHRA and CDR2 YSYEKL. The CDR3 sequence is 17 residues long. CDR3 sequence reads: CASSQDRGQSSYNEQFF. The CDR3 DNA reads as TGCGCCAGCAGCCAAGATCGAGGGCAAAGCTCCTACAATGAGCAGTTCTTC.

Only one count was recorded for this clone. This chain uses TRBV4-1 with TRBJ2-3; 8 nucleotides align to TRBD2. The V segment lost 4 bases and the J segment 1 base; nucleotides outside the gene matches: 13. This CDR3 region has 18 residues. The germline V gene has CDR1 MGHRA and CDR2 YSYEKL. The DNA for the CDR3 is TGCGCCAGCAGCCCCTCTAGTTTAGCGGGACCGCGCACAGATACGCAGTATTTT. Translated, it gives CASSPSSLAGPRTDTQYF.

The J gene is TRBJ2-1, the V gene TRBV4-1; D unresolved. V lost 0 bases to trimming and J lost 6 bases, with 15 bases between them. The CDR3 consists of 16 residues. The germline V gene has CDR1 MGHRA and CDR2 YSYEKL. The CDR3 reads CASSQENLARTNEQFF. The CDR3 nucleotides are TGCGCCAGCAGCCAAGAAAATCTCGCGAGAACCAATGAGCAGTTCTTC.